This record covers a single TCR beta chain. What it binds is not known. Though probably carrying unrecorded immune exposures, donors were nominally healthy at sampling. The data were obtained in a study of cytomegalovirus exposure and HLA in healthy donors. The wider study: Roughly 80% of 300 to 450 genotyped donors fell in the Caucasian-associated ancestry cluster. Study observations and caveats: Highly shared sequence variants in one cluster were likely a sequencing artifact. The number of N-insertions in an Asian-associated ancestry cluster was reportedly below the 666-donor mean in a later analysis.

CDR1 is SGHDN, CDR2 FVKESK, per germline. The CDR3 has 14 amino acids. V dropped 0 bases and J dropped 11 bases, with 16 bases sitting between them. 60 Vbeta and 13 Jbeta primers were used in PCR. Some clones are missing from TCRdb's copy, which holds only in-frame ones; the method was immunoSEQ multiplex PCR. Of approximately 140,000 clones in the sample, 75% to 85% are singletons; the top ten hold about 3.1%. The sequencing sample was made of PBMCs. The chain combines TRBV14 with TRBJ1-1, with D tentatively TRBD1 (5 bases). This TCR derives from a female donor in good health and CMV-seronegative. The CDR3 sequence is CASSQDAWGRTAFF. Written as DNA, the CDR3 is TGTGCCAGCAGCCAAGACGCGTGGGGGAGGACTGCTTTCTTT.